This T cell receptor beta chain comes out of a study of T cell changes during pregnancy in multiple sclerosis. TCRdb's table, derived via immunoSEQ multiplex PCR, lists solely in-frame clones and lacks some. This table has tens of thousands of clones, about 88% appearing once. From germline, CDR1 is SGHTS and CDR2 YDEGEE. Trimming left V 0 bases short and J 3 bases short, with 12 bases between. The CDR3 consists of 15 residues. The V gene is TRBV5-8, the J gene TRBJ2-5; D is possibly TRBD2 (6 bases). The sample here was CD4+ T cells from peripheral blood mononuclear cells, taken in the second trimester of pregnancy. The sequence was obtained from a female donor with multiple sclerosis, enrolled in a pregnancy study. The CDR3 loop is CASSLGAGTEETQYF. In DNA form, the CDR3 reads TGTGCCAGCAGCTTGGGGGCGGGGACTGAAGAGACCCAGTACTTC.